The 14 T cell receptor beta chains in this list originate from one sample, sequenced in a study of blood T cell repertoires in COVID-19. The protocol was immunoSEQ multiplex PCR, while the TCRdb copy is restricted to in-frame clones and leaves out a portion. The profile shows some 200,000 clones, over 75% of them singletons. Sequencing was carried out using peripheral blood. The receptors shown here come from a middle-aged man with COVID-19, enrolled during active disease.

The V call is TRBV27, the J call TRBJ2-7; 12 nucleotides agree with TRBD2. Germline CDR1 MNHEY, CDR2 SMNVEV (reference sequence). This CDR3 region has 16 residues. V shed 3 bases, J shed 5 bases, and the junction held 8 bases outside the gene matches. The CDR3 region is CASSFRRLAGVNEQYF. CDR3 in DNA: TGTGCCAGCAGTTTCCGCCGACTAGCGGGAGTGAACGAGCAGTACTTC.

This chain connects TRBV19 to TRBJ2-2; 9 nucleotides line up with TRBD1. The V and J ends lost 5 bases and 5 bases, in that order; junction bases with no gene match: 3. Germline CDR1 and CDR2: LNHDA and SQIVND (reference sequence). The CDR3 contains 14 residues. As DNA, the CDR3 is TGTGCCAGTAGTGGGACAGGGAGGACCGGGGAGCTGTTTTTT. Protein product: CASSGTGRTGELFF.

V and J are TRBV7-6 and TRBJ2-5; 11 bases line up with TRBD2. Unmatched junction bases numbered 0, after V lost 0 bases and J lost 3 bases. In germline, CDR1 is SGHVS, CDR2 FNYEAQ. The CDR3 covers 15 residues. The CDR3 reads CASSLAGLAEETQYF. The CDR3 DNA is TGTGCCAGCAGCTTAGCGGGACTAGCGGAAGAGACCCAGTACTTC.

This clone was found once. The V call is TRBV5-4, the J call TRBJ2-3, with TRBD1 as a possible D gene (6 bases). The CDR3 is made up of 17 amino acids. The germline gives CDR1 SGHNT, CDR2 YYREEE (reference sequence). The germline V and J ends were trimmed by 0 bases and 4 bases, with 18 bases remaining between them. CDR3 protein: CASSLALQGAGADTQYF. Here the CDR3 DNA reads TGTGCCAGCAGCTTGGCCCTACAGGGAGCAGGCGCAGATACGCAGTATTTT.

V usage is TRBV3-1 (or the pseudogene TRBV3-2) and J usage is TRBJ2-3, with TRBD2 matching 9 bases. Germline V gene lookup returns CDR1 LGHDT and CDR2 YNNKEL (reference sequence). V lost 4 bases to trimming and J lost 1 base; unmatched junction nucleotides: 12. The CDR3 consists of 18 residues. The CDR3 DNA follows: TGTGCCAGCAGCCGTGGGGCAGCGGGAGGATTGGGCACAGATACGCAGTATTTT. This codes for CASSRGAAGGLGTDTQYF.

The chain recombines TRBV9 with TRBJ2-1, with TRBD2 identical over 11 bases. CDR1 SGDLS and CDR2 YYNGEE come from the germline V gene. CDR3 length equals 18 residues. Germline trimming cut 3 bases from V and 0 bases from J; bases unmatched to any gene: 8. The CDR3, as DNA: TGTGCCAGCAGCGAGTCGGGACTAGCGGCGATCTCCTACAATGAGCAGTTCTTC. Protein product: CASSESGLAAISYNEQFF. Together with reference TRBV9 and TRBJ2-1, the CDR3 gives the full variable domain: DSGVTQTPKHLITATGQRVTLRCSPRSGDLSVYWYQQSLDQGLQFLIQYYNGEERAKGNILERFSAQQFPDLHSELNLSSLELGDSALYFCASSESGLAAISYNEQFFGPGTRLTVL.

This chain uses TRBV24-1 with TRBJ2-5, with a tentative D call TRBD1 (5 bases). CDR3 length equals 11 residues. CDR1 is KGHDR and CDR2 is SFDVKD in the germline V gene. Trimming stripped 7 bases from V and 4 bases from J, with 6 bases between. CDR3 DNA: TGTGCCACCAGCCAGGGAGAGACCCAGTACTTC. This gives the protein CATSQGETQYF.

This CDR3 reads CASSKIELYNSPLHF. As DNA, the CDR3 is TGTGCCAGTAGTAAAATCGAGCTGTATAATTCACCCCTCCACTTT. The rearrangement joins TRBV19 to TRBJ1-6, with unresolved D. Trimming removed 4 bases from V and 4 bases from J, with 11 bases in between. The CDR3 consists of 15 residues. CDR1 and CDR2 (germline): LNHDA, SQIVND (reference sequence).

The chain uses TRBV6-5 and TRBJ2-7, with D possibly matching TRBD2 (5 bases). CDR1 and CDR2 (germline): MNHEY, SVGAGI. Trimming stripped 7 bases from V and 6 bases from J, with 10 bases between. There are 11 residues in the CDR3. The CDR3 DNA is TGTGCCAGCACGACTACTGTCGAGCAGTACTTC. It translates to CASTTTVEQYF.

The gene calls are TRBV6-1 and TRBJ2-5; the match to TRBD2 covers 9 bases. This CDR3 region has 19 residues. Germline V CDR1 and CDR2: MNHNS, SASEGT. V trimming: 4 bases; J trimming: 3 bases; junction bases outside the gene matches: 18. In DNA, the CDR3 is TGTGCCAGCAGTGTGGAAACCGTCTGGCGAGCGGGGGGAAAAGAGACCCAGTACTTC. Translation: CASSVETVWRAGGKETQYF.

The chain couples TRBV9 to TRBJ2-7; 8 bases line up with TRBD2. With 0 bases clipped from V and 5 bases from J, the junction kept 13 bases outside the gene matches. Germline V CDR1 and CDR2: SGDLS, YYNGEE. This CDR3 contains 17 residues. As DNA, the CDR3 is TGTGCCAGCAGCGTAGCGGGAGCGGGAGACGGGGAGCACGAGCAGTACTTC. Protein: CASSVAGAGDGEHEQYF. Together with reference TRBV9 and TRBJ2-7, the CDR3 gives the full variable domain: DSGVTQTPKHLITATGQRVTLRCSPRSGDLSVYWYQQSLDQGLQFLIQYYNGEERAKGNILERFSAQQFPDLHSELNLSSLELGDSALYFCASSVAGAGDGEHEQYFGPGTRLTVT.

Only a few counts were recorded for this clone. This chain joins TRBV3-1 (or the pseudogene TRBV3-2) and TRBJ1-6; D might be TRBD1 (5 bases). Germline lookup yields CDR1 LGHDT and CDR2 YNNKEL (reference sequence). This CDR3 has 13 amino acids. The V end lost 4 bases, the J end lost 11 bases, and 12 bases lay between the germline ends. The CDR3 DNA reads as TGTGCCAGCAGCCTCGACAGCCCGGCACCCCTCCACTTT. Translated: CASSLDSPAPLHF.

The V gene is TRBV7-9, the J gene TRBJ2-1; D perhaps matches TRBD2 (5 bases). Germline loops: CDR1 SEHNR, CDR2 FQNEAQ (reference sequence). V dropped 7 bases and J dropped 4 bases, with 17 bases sitting between them. The CDR3 totals 15 residues. The DNA of the CDR3 is TGTGCCAGCACCCCCGTCGGGAACTCTTACAATGAGCAGTTCTTC. It specifies CASTPVGNSYNEQFF.

The chain carries TRBV7-9 and TRBJ2-4; 7 positions agree with TRBD1. This CDR3 has 16 residues. Trimming took 1 base from V and 1 from J; bases not matched to a gene: 4. Germline values: CDR1 SEHNR, CDR2 FQNEAQ (reference sequence). The CDR3 DNA follows: TGTGCCAGCAGCTTAGGGGTGACAGGGGCCAAAAACATTCAGTACTTC. It codes for CASSLGVTGAKNIQYF.